The rows below give T cell receptor beta chains drawn from one sample of a study of cytomegalovirus exposure and HLA in healthy donors. Here immunoSEQ multiplex PCR was the method, and the copy in TCRdb shows in-frame clones only, minus some. The sample contains about 130,000 clones, 80% of which appear only once. The sequenced sample was PBMCs. These receptors were collected from a woman aged 35 to 49 in good health and CMV-seronegative. The CDR3 runs from the conserved cysteine through the conserved F or W. Fields, in order: J gene, D gene, V gene, clone size, CDR3 DNA, CDR3 protein. The D gene is left open where the match is weak. Clone sizes are given selectively: once, few, many, or a class where the clone is expanded.

>TRBJ2-7|TRBD1|TRBV28|-
TGTGCCAGCAGCCCCAGGACAGGGAACAGTGAGCAGTACTTC
CASSPRTGNSEQYF
>TRBJ2-3|TRBD2|TRBV7-2|-
TGTGCCAGCAGCCCACAAGGCGGGGGGGGATCGGCAGATACGCAGTATTTT
CASSPQGGGGSADTQYF
>TRBJ1-5|-|TRBV5-1|-
TGCGCCAGCAGCTATGGGGCCGATCAGCCCCAGCATTTT
CASSYGADQPQHF
>TRBJ2-2|-|TRBV19|-
TGTGCCAGTATACCCGCGGGCACCGGGGAGCTGTTTTTT
CASIPAGTGELFF
>TRBJ2-7|TRBD1|TRBV6-5|-
TGTGCCAGCAGTGACCGGGACAGGGCTTACGAGCAGTACTTC
CASSDRDRAYEQYF
>TRBJ2-2|TRBD1|TRBV4-1|-
TGCGCCAGCAGCCAACGACAGGGGGCGAACACCGGGGAGCTGTTTTTT
CASSQRQGANTGELFF
>TRBJ2-7|TRBD1|TRBV18|once
TGTGCCAGCTCATCAGGACAGGCCGTGGTCGAGCAGTACTTC
CASSSGQAVVEQYF
>TRBJ1-4|TRBD1|TRBV4-3|once
TGCGCCAGCAGCCAAGGGGACAGGGCCGATGCAACTAATGAAAAACTGTTTTTT
CASSQGDRADATNEKLFF
>TRBJ2-7|TRBD2|TRBV5-4|-
TGTGCCAGCAGCTTGGCTGGGGGGGTCCGTTCCTACGAGCAGTACTTC
CASSLAGGVRSYEQYF
>TRBJ2-2|-|TRBV6-5|-
TGTGCCAGCAGTTACTACCTAGCGAGGGACACCGGGGAGCTGTTTTTT
CASSYYLARDTGELFF
>TRBJ1-2|-|TRBV28|-
TGTGCCAGCAGTTTACGGACAGCAGATGGCTACACCTTC
CASSLRTADGYTF
>TRBJ1-3|TRBD1|TRBV29-1|-
TGCAGCGTGGGGACAGGGCCCCTAAATGGAAACACCATATATTTT
CSVGTGPLNGNTIYF
>TRBJ1-5|TRBD1|TRBV19|-
TGTGCCAGTAGCCCCGTCCGGGACAGCTTAGTAAATCAGCCCCAGCATTTT
CASSPVRDSLVNQPQHF
>TRBJ1-2|-|TRBV7-8|few
TGTGCCAGCAGCTTAGAGTGGGACTCCTATGGCTACACCTTC
CASSLEWDSYGYTF
>TRBJ2-7|TRBD2|TRBV18|-
TGTGCCAGCTTACTAGCGGGAGGTTCAGTGTCGTCCTACGAGCAGTACTTC
CASLLAGGSVSSYEQYF
>TRBJ2-2|-|TRBV27|-
TGTGCCAGCAGGAGAACCGGGGGCGGGGAGCTGTTTTTT
CASRRTGGGELFF
>TRBJ2-7|TRBD1|TRBV2|-
TGTGCCAGCACTGGGACAGATAGCTTGCGCGAGCAGTACTTC
CASTGTDSLREQYF
>TRBJ2-7|TRBD1|TRBV27|-
TGTGCCAGCAGTCCGTCCCTCAGGACAGGACCTCGCGAGCAGTACTTC
CASSPSLRTGPREQYF
>TRBJ1-5|TRBD1|TRBV5-1|-
TGCGCCAGCAGCTCGGGACAGGGAGATGAGCCCCAGCATTTT
CASSSGQGDEPQHF
>TRBJ2-1|TRBD2|TRBV5-4|-
TGTGCCAGCAGCCCCGGGACTAGCGGGAGCGGGGGTTACAATGAGCAGTTCTTC
CASSPGTSGSGGYNEQFF
>TRBJ1-1|-|TRBV21-1|-
TGTGCCACCACAGGGGGGACCGAAGCTTTCTTT
CATTGGTEAFF
>TRBJ2-5|TRBD2|TRBV6-1|few
TGTGCCAGCAGTGAAGCGGAGGCTAGCGGGGGAACAGGGGAGACCCAGTACTTC
CASSEAEASGGTGETQYF
>TRBJ2-1|TRBD1|TRBV5-1|-
TGCGCCAGCAGCTTGGTGTCAGGGGGACCCGGTGAGCAGTTCTTC
CASSLVSGGPGEQFF
>TRBJ2-7|-|TRBV10-3|-
TGTGCCATCAGTGGTCCCGGCGAGCAGTACTTC
CAISGPGEQYF
>TRBJ2-7|-|TRBV5-1|once
TGCGCCAGCAGCTTATATGGGGGACAAACAGGGCACGAGCAGTACTTC
CASSLYGGQTGHEQYF
>TRBJ1-1|TRBD1|TRBV7-9|-
TGTGCCAGCAGCTTAGTCGGGAAGGGGGCGGGGACTGAAGCTTTCTTT
CASSLVGKGAGTEAFF
>TRBJ1-2|-|TRBV23-1|-
TGCGCCAGCAGTCATGACAGGTATGGCTACACCTTC
CASSHDRYGYTF
>TRBJ2-2|TRBD2|TRBV9|-
TGTGCCAGCAGCGTAGATCCTAGCGGGTCAACCGGGGAGCTGTTTTTT
CASSVDPSGSTGELFF
>TRBJ2-3|TRBD1|TRBV4-3|-
TGCGCCAGCAGCCAAGGAACAGGGGTGGCAGATACGCAGTATTTT
CASSQGTGVADTQYF
>TRBJ2-1|-|TRBV4-2|-
TGTGCCAGCAGCCCCGAACAGGGTGGCTACAATGAGCAGTTCTTC
CASSPEQGGYNEQFF
>TRBJ2-1|-|TRBV28|-
TGTGCCAGCAGTTTGTTGGAGGGTCTCTCGGACAATGAGCAGTTCTTC
CASSLLEGLSDNEQFF
>TRBJ1-1|-|TRBV18|-
TGTGCCAGCTCACCGGGGACTGAGAACACTGAAGCTTTCTTT
CASSPGTENTEAFF
>TRBJ1-5|TRBD1|TRBV7-2|-
TGTGCCAGCAGCTTAGCCGGGACAGTTTCACATCAGCCCCAGCATTTT
CASSLAGTVSHQPQHF
>TRBJ2-5|TRBD1|TRBV15|-
TGTGCCACCAGCAGCCGTGGGACAGGGGGCCCAGAGACCCAGTACTTC
CATSSRGTGGPETQYF
>TRBJ2-3|TRBD2|TRBV28|-
TGTGCCAGCACTCTTGGGGGGGTAGAGGGCACAGATACGCAGTATTTT
CASTLGGVEGTDTQYF
>TRBJ2-4|TRBD1|TRBV28|-
TGTGCCAGCCGGGACAGGGGACTAGCCAAAAACATTCAGTACTTC
CASRDRGLAKNIQYF
>TRBJ2-2|TRBD1|TRBV5-8|once
TGTGCCAGCAGCTTACAGGGGGTCGTTGCCGGGGAGCTGTTTTTT
CASSLQGVVAGELFF
>TRBJ1-5|-|TRBV4-1|-
TGCGCCAGCAGCCAAGGAGGAGGGCTCAATCAGCCCCAGCATTTT
CASSQGGGLNQPQHF
>TRBJ2-1|TRBD2|TRBV25-1|-
TGTGCCAGCAGTGCCTTCTACTCCGGGACTAGCGGGACCAATGAGCAGTTCTTC
CASSAFYSGTSGTNEQFF
>TRBJ1-2|-|TRBV4-3|-
TGCGCCAGCAGCCAAGATACCCGTAGCGACTATGGCTACACCTTC
CASSQDTRSDYGYTF
>TRBJ2-1|-|TRBV28|-
TGTGCCAGCAGTTTAGGAGGTGAGAGCTCCTACAATGAGCAGTTCTTC
CASSLGGESSYNEQFF
>TRBJ2-5|-|TRBV29-1|-
TGCAGCGTCCAGACAGACTCTACAAAAGGGGTGGCCGGAACCCAGTACTTC
CSVQTDSTKGVAGTQYF
>TRBJ2-5|TRBD2|TRBV27|-
TGTGCCAGCAGTTTGTCACGGACTAGGAGCCAAGAGACCCAGTACTTC
CASSLSRTRSQETQYF
>TRBJ1-3|-|TRBV28|-
TGTGCCAGCAGATCCCCACGGTCTCAGGGTCTCTTAAACACCATATATTTT
CASRSPRSQGLLNTIYF
>TRBJ1-5|TRBD1|TRBV19|-
TGTGCCTTAGTGGGGGACAGACAGAATCAGCCCCAGCATTTT
CALVGDRQNQPQHF
>TRBJ1-2|TRBD1|TRBV18|-
TGTGCCAGCTCCCCGGACAGGGAGAAGGAGGGCTACACCTTC
CASSPDREKEGYTF
>TRBJ2-7|-|TRBV7-2|-
TGTGCCAGCAGCTCCCTAACCGAGCAGTACTTC
CASSSLTEQYF
>TRBJ1-3|-|TRBV5-6|few
TGTGCCAGCAGCTTGCGGGACAACTCTGGAAACACCATATATTTT
CASSLRDNSGNTIYF
>TRBJ2-7|TRBD2|TRBV7-6|-
TGTGCCAGCAGCCCCAGACTAGCGGGAGGGCACGAGCAGTACTTC
CASSPRLAGGHEQYF
>TRBJ2-2|TRBD2|TRBV6-1|-
TGTGCCAGCAGTGAACAGTATGTTGCGGGAGGGCCGTACACCGGGGAGCTGTTTTTT
CASSEQYVAGGPYTGELFF
>TRBJ1-2|-|TRBV10-1|-
TGCGCCAGCTTTCCGTGTGGGGCGGCCGGTGGGTACACCTTC
CASFPCGAAGGYTF
>TRBJ2-7|TRBD1|TRBV19|-
TGTGCCAGTAGTATGTGGACAGGGGCCACCTACGAGCAGTACTTC
CASSMWTGATYEQYF